This T cell receptor beta chain derives from a study of shared T cell receptors in the human thymus. The CDR3 has 17 residues. Germline V gives CDR1 SGHVS, CDR2 FQNEAQ. The V end was cut by 2 bases, the J end by 7 bases, with 23 bases between. TCRdb keeps only in-frame clones here, not all; method: immunoSEQ multiplex PCR. The table shows some 700,000 clones, with over 75% occurring only once. These sequences were also reported in another study, on human thymus T cells. As that study records: Finnish infants who were healthy and having corrective surgery for congenital heart defects made up the donors. Corrective heart surgery yielded resections, and these provided the thymus tissue. Thymic and blood repertoires appeared to carry a bias in their V and J gene usage. As related research reported, thymic repertoires overlapped highly among unrelated individuals.

This chain joins TRBV7-8 and TRBJ1-1, with TRBD1 as a possible D gene (6 bases). This clonotype originated in a girl in the first two years of life with a congenital heart defect. The sample was thymocytes. The CDR3 region is CASSLNCSGAAAGEAFF. For the CDR3, the DNA is TGTGCCAGCAGCTTAAACTGCTCAGGGGCCGCGGCCGGTGAAGCTTTCTTT.